Below are 25 T cell receptor beta chains sequenced from a single sample in a study of blood T cell repertoires in COVID-19. Method: immunoSEQ multiplex PCR; TCRdb's copy keeps in-frame clones and lacks some. The data show some 160,000 clones, about nine tenths seen once. The specimen sequenced was peripheral blood. These receptors were taken from a woman aged 70-85 years with acute or convalescent COVID-19.

The chain links TRBV9 to TRBJ2-3, with D uncertain. V gave up 2 bases and J gave up 0 bases, with 10 bases separating them. This CDR3 has 15 amino acids. CDR1 is SGDLS and CDR2 is YYNGEE in the germline V gene. The DNA of the CDR3 is TGTGCCAGCAGCGTCGACCCGCGGAGCACAGATACGCAGTATTTT. Protein sequence: CASSVDPRSTDTQYF.

A few counts support this clone. This sequence joins TRBV11-2 and TRBJ2-1, with 12 positions matching TRBD2. There are 19 residues in the CDR3. Trimming cost V 5 bases and J 2 bases; bases outside gene matches: 13. CDR1 SGHAT and CDR2 FQNNGV come from the germline V gene. The CDR3 coding sequence is TGTGCCAGCAGCGAAAAACTAGCGGGGGGCCGACCCGCCTACAATGAGCAGTTCTTC. Protein sequence: CASSEKLAGGRPAYNEQFF. The full variable domain, rest sourced from reference TRBV11-2 and TRBJ2-1, is EAGVAQSPRYKIIEKRQSVAFWCNPISGHATLYWYQQILGQGPKLLIQFQNNGVVDDSQLPKDRFSAERLKGVDSTLKIQPAKLEDSAVYLCASSEKLAGGRPAYNEQFFGPGTRLTVL.

The V gene is TRBV10-3, the J gene TRBJ2-3; D remains unclear. Trimming stripped 10 bases from V and 0 bases from J, with 8 bases between. This CDR3 has 12 amino acids. Germline V lookup: CDR1 ENHRY, CDR2 SYGVKD. CDR3 loop: CASSSSTDTQYF. The CDR3 DNA reads as TGTGCCAGTTCCTCGAGCACAGATACGCAGTATTTT.

The chain has TRBV3-1 (or the pseudogene TRBV3-2) and TRBJ1-1; no firm D call. Germline V gene lookup returns CDR1 LGHDT and CDR2 YNNKEL (reference sequence). The CDR3 runs 13 residues. V was clipped by 1 base and J by 4 bases, with 7 bases between them. CDR3 amino acids: CASSQVPGTEAFF. CDR3 bases: TGTGCCAGCAGCCAAGTACCCGGCACTGAAGCTTTCTTT.

V gene TRBV4-3 combines with J gene TRBJ1-4; D is perhaps TRBD1 (6 bases). The CDR3 spans 15 residues. Trimming cost V 0 bases and J 5 bases, with 10 bases left between them. Germline lookup yields CDR1 LGHNA and CDR2 YSLEER. The CDR3 region has the DNA TGCGCCAGCAGCCAAGATTGGACAGCAAATGAAAAACTGTTTTTT. Its protein product is CASSQDWTANEKLFF.

The chain has TRBV3-1 (or the pseudogene TRBV3-2) and TRBJ2-1; 14 bases match TRBD2. Germline V CDR1 and CDR2: LGHDT, YNNKEL (reference sequence). The CDR3 is 17 residues long. The V and J ends lost 2 bases and 4 bases, in that order; junction bases with no gene match: 4. CDR3 in amino acids: CASSQRLAGGLYNEQFF. DNA for the CDR3: TGTGCCAGCAGCCAACGACTAGCGGGGGGGCTTTACAATGAGCAGTTCTTC.

V usage is TRBV18 and J usage is TRBJ1-1; D call uncertain. This CDR3 region has 13 residues. V was trimmed by 0 bases and J by 8 bases, leaving 10 bases between them. The germline V gene has CDR1 KGHSH and CDR2 LQKENI. In nucleotides, the CDR3 is TGTGCCAGCTCACCACCTATAACAGCAGAAGCTTTCTTT. It translates to CASSPPITAEAFF.

The chain employs TRBV11-3 and TRBJ1-1; D possibly corresponds to TRBD1 (5 bases). With 6 bases removed from V and 1 base from J, the gap between germline ends came to 9 bases. Germline assignment: CDR1 SGHNT and CDR2 YENEEA. This CDR3 is 13 amino acids long. The CDR3 loop reads CASSKDRNTEAFF. CDR3 DNA sequence: TGTGCCAGCAGTAAAGACAGGAACACTGAAGCTTTCTTT.

This chain connects TRBV4-2 to TRBJ2-7, with 10 bases lining up with TRBD2. The ends lost 0 bases at V and 2 bases at J; junction bases unmatched: 10. From germline, CDR1 is LGHNA and CDR2 YNFKEQ. This CDR3 has 18 amino acids. The CDR3 is CASSQDRVLAGTTYEQYF. The CDR3 coding sequence is TGTGCCAGCAGCCAAGATCGTGTACTAGCGGGGACCACCTACGAGCAGTACTTC.

The V call is TRBV7-2, the J call TRBJ1-6, with a tentative D call TRBD1 (5 bases). V was trimmed by 1 base and J by 10 bases, leaving 14 bases between them. CDR1 is SGHTA, CDR2 FQGNSA, per germline. CDR3 length: 15 residues. This CDR3 reads CASSLVPGIPSPLHF. CDR3 nucleotides: TGTGCCAGCAGCTTAGTGCCAGGGATTCCCTCACCCCTCCACTTT.

The CDR3: CASRPQGYEQFF. The CDR3 nucleotides read TGTGCCAGCAGGCCGCAGGGCTATGAGCAGTTCTTC. The V call is TRBV28, the J call TRBJ2-1; D is perhaps TRBD1 (5 bases). From germline, CDR1 is MDHEN and CDR2 SYDVKM. The CDR3 totals 12 residues. V lost 6 bases, J lost 8 bases, and 11 bases lay in between.

The V call is TRBV2, the J call TRBJ1-6, with D maybe TRBD1 (5 bases). V lost 1 base, J lost 5 bases, and 12 bases lay in between. This CDR3 region has 16 residues. Germline CDR1 SNHLY, CDR2 FYNNEI. As DNA, the CDR3 is TGTGCCAGCAGTGAAGAGGGAGGGGCCAATAATTCACCCCTCCACTTT. Amino acid sequence: CASSEEGGANNSPLHF.

The V and J genes are TRBV19 and TRBJ2-1; TRBD1 might be the D (5 bases). Between the trimmed V and J ends, which lost 1 base and 5 bases, there was a span of 12 bases. The CDR3 is made up of 15 amino acids. Germline loops: CDR1 LNHDA, CDR2 SQIVND (reference sequence). In DNA, the CDR3 is TGTGCCAGTAGTATAGTGCAGGGATGGAACAATGAGCAGTTCTTC. It encodes CASSIVQGWNNEQFF.

The chain has TRBV28 and TRBJ2-3, with 12 positions matching TRBD2. The CDR3 is made up of 16 amino acids. Germline loops: CDR1 MDHEN, CDR2 SYDVKM. The J segment lost 5 bases and the V segment lost 5 bases, leaving 8 bases of the junction unmatched. The CDR3 coding sequence is TGTGCCAGCAGTATTAGGACTAGCGGGACGGTAGATACGCAGTATTTT. Translation gives CASSIRTSGTVDTQYF.

The J gene is TRBJ2-2, the V gene TRBV27; 7 positions agree with TRBD1. Trimming removed 8 bases from V and 3 bases from J; junction bases left unmatched: 6. This CDR3 comprises 14 residues. In germline, CDR1 is MNHEY, CDR2 SMNVEV (reference sequence). The CDR3 coding sequence is TGTGCCAGCCGTCGGGACAGCGACACCGGGGAGCTGTTTTTT. Translated, it gives CASRRDSDTGELFF.

The chain joins TRBV5-1 to TRBJ2-1; 7 positions agree with TRBD2. V was clipped by 4 bases and J by 5 bases; unmatched bases: 6. Germline CDR1 SGHRS, CDR2 YFSETQ. CDR3 length: 14 residues. CDR3 region: CASSPRGTNNEQFF. The CDR3 bases are TGCGCCAGCAGCCCGCGCGGGACTAACAATGAGCAGTTCTTC.

This chain links TRBV4-3 with TRBJ1-6; 7 nucleotides match TRBD1. Trimming at V came to 0 bases and at J to 10 bases, leaving 9 bases not matched to a gene. This CDR3 comprises 16 residues. Germline CDR1 is LGHNA and CDR2 is YSLEER. CDR3 sequence reads: CASSQDRDRVGSPLHF. In DNA, the CDR3 is TGCGCCAGCAGCCAAGATAGAGACAGGGTAGGGTCACCCCTCCACTTT.

The chain links TRBV3-1 (or the pseudogene TRBV3-2) to TRBJ1-2, with TRBD1 matching 7 bases. Germline CDR1 LGHDT, CDR2 YNNKEL (reference sequence). The length of the CDR3 is 19 residues. Trimming removed 1 base from V and 3 bases from J; junction bases left unmatched: 17. The chain's CDR3 is CASSQGLGTDCRIDYGYTF. CDR3 bases: TGTGCCAGCAGCCAAGGCTTAGGGACAGACTGTAGGATTGACTATGGCTACACCTTC.

This clone was seen a single time. The V gene is TRBV13, the J gene TRBJ2-2; 7 bases align to TRBD2. Per the germline V gene, CDR1 is PRHDT and CDR2 is FYEKMQ (reference sequence). Trimming took 2 bases from V and 2 from J; bases not matched to a gene: 5. This CDR3 has 16 residues. The CDR3 loop is CASSLRPSGNTGELFF. For the CDR3, the DNA is TGTGCCAGCAGCTTAAGGCCTAGCGGTAACACCGGGGAGCTGTTTTTT. The full variable domain, in which reference TRBV13 and TRBJ2-2 provide the parts outside the CDR3, is AAGVIQSPRHLIKEKRETATLKCYPIPRHDTVYWYQQGPGQDPQFLISFYEKMQSDKGSIPDRFSAQQFSDYHSELNMSSLELGDSALYFCASSLRPSGNTGELFFGEGSRLTVL.

This chain joins TRBV5-1 and TRBJ2-7; a weak D match, TRBD2 (6 bases). The CDR3 extends over 15 amino acids. Per germline, CDR1 SGHRS and CDR2 YFSETQ. V lost 6 bases and J 0 bases, leaving 16 bases between the germline ends. This chain's CDR3 is CASILSGASSYEQYF. The CDR3 DNA sequence: TGCGCCAGCATCCTTAGCGGAGCGAGCTCCTACGAGCAGTACTTC.

The DNA of the CDR3 is TGTGCCAGCAGCCTTCTAGCGGGGGGAATCTACGAGCAGTACTTC. Translated, it gives CASSLLAGGIYEQYF. The chain combines TRBV7-2 with TRBJ2-7; 11 positions agree with TRBD2. Germline CDR1 is SGHTA and CDR2 is FQGNSA. V shed 5 bases and J 3 bases; nucleotides not matched to a gene: 6. CDR3 length equals 15 residues.

The chain links TRBV19 to TRBJ1-5; 9 bases are shared with TRBD1. The CDR3 sequence is 17 residues long. Germline-derived CDR1 and CDR2 are LNHDA and SQIVND (reference sequence). With 3 bases clipped from V and 12 bases from J, the junction kept 18 bases outside the gene matches. The CDR3 reads CASSINLGQGSHVVQHF. The CDR3 DNA sequence: TGTGCCAGTAGTATCAACCTCGGACAGGGGTCACACGTAGTCCAGCATTTT.

CDR3 coding DNA: TGTGCCAGCAGTGAATGGGGGGTCGGGACAGGGGCCAGTTCACCCCTCCACTTT. It encodes CASSEWGVGTGASSPLHF. The rearrangement links TRBV25-1 to TRBJ1-6; TRBD1 matches 10 bases. J was trimmed by 9 bases and V by 1 base; bases with no gene match: 12. This CDR3 spans 18 amino acids. Germline V gives CDR1 MGHDK, CDR2 SYGVNS.

This rearrangement joins TRBV11-2 to TRBJ1-2; D may be TRBD1 (6 bases). Trimming left V 8 bases short and J 2 bases short, with 18 bases between. The CDR3 totals 15 residues. CDR1 is SGHAT and CDR2 is FQNNGV in the germline V gene. CDR3 in amino acids: CASQPTRGGNYGYTF. The CDR3 nucleotides read TGTGCCAGCCAACCTACGAGGGGGGGGAACTATGGCTACACCTTC.

This chain joins TRBV4-1 and TRBJ1-5; 9 bases match TRBD1. Losses at the gene ends were 4 bases for V and 5 bases for J; bases not matched to a gene: 6. The CDR3 covers 15 residues. Germline V gene data show CDR1 as MGHRA and CDR2 as YSYEKL. CDR3 protein: CASSRGTGKDQPQHF. CDR3 bases: TGCGCCAGCAGCCGCGGGACAGGGAAGGATCAGCCCCAGCATTTT.